This is a list of T cell receptor beta chains from one sample in a study of blood T cells in healthy people across ages. TCRdb used MiXCR to reprocess the 5' RACE reads, holding one entry per CDR3 protein. Among fewer than 1,000,000 distinct CDR3 sequences listed, more than 35% were seen once. Sequenced material: blood. The receptors originated from a man of 80 years or more in good health. Each CDR3 is given with its conserved first and last residue. A D gene is named only where the DNA matches it firmly. Size is omitted from some rows. Given values are once, few, many or a class for expanded clones.

D gene: -; clone size: -; V gene: TRBV4-2; J gene: TRBJ2-1; CDR3 protein: CASSLWRGSGDNEQFF; CDR3 DNA: TGTGCCAGCAGCCTATGGCGGGGATCAGGCGACAATGAGCAGTTCTTC
D gene: TRBD1; clone size: -; V gene: TRBV10-1; J gene: TRBJ1-2; CDR3 protein: CASSAGQGDNYGYTF; CDR3 DNA: TGCGCCAGCAGTGCCGGACAGGGGGATAACTATGGCTACACCTTC
D gene: TRBD2; clone size: -; V gene: TRBV5-6; J gene: TRBJ2-2; CDR3 protein: CASSLLAGHANTGELFF; CDR3 DNA: TGTGCCAGCAGCTTGCTAGCGGGGCACGCGAACACCGGGGAGCTGTTTTTT
D gene: -; clone size: -; V gene: TRBV19; J gene: TRBJ2-4; CDR3 protein: CASSKTYRVDANKNIQYF; CDR3 DNA: TGTGCCAGTAGTAAAACCTACAGGGTCGACGCAAACAAAAACATTCAGTACTTC
D gene: TRBD1; clone size: many; V gene: TRBV20-1; J gene: TRBJ2-6; CDR3 protein: CSAITGDTGANVLTF; CDR3 DNA: TGCAGTGCTATTACAGGGGACACTGGGGCCAACGTCCTGACTTTC
D gene: -; clone size: -; V gene: TRBV29-1; J gene: TRBJ2-2; CDR3 protein: CSVAGTPTGELFF; CDR3 DNA: TGCAGCGTTGCCGGGACACCCACCGGGGAGCTGTTTTTT
D gene: TRBD2; clone size: many; V gene: TRBV24-1; J gene: TRBJ2-1; CDR3 protein: CATSDSRGGSTWSNEQFF; CDR3 DNA: TGTGCCACCAGTGATTCACGGGGGGGCAGCACATGGAGCAATGAGCAGTTCTTC
D gene: -; clone size: -; V gene: TRBV5-1; J gene: TRBJ1-1; CDR3 protein: CASSTEPRANTEAFF; CDR3 DNA: TGCGCCAGCAGCACTGAACCCAGGGCAAACACTGAAGCTTTCTTT
D gene: -; clone size: few; V gene: TRBV4-3; J gene: TRBJ2-5; CDR3 protein: CASSQRVGWETQYF; CDR3 DNA: TGCGCCAGCAGCCAAAGGGTAGGGTGGGAGACCCAGTACTTC
D gene: TRBD2; clone size: many; V gene: TRBV12-3/TRBV12-4; J gene: TRBJ2-1; CDR3 protein: CASSLWASGSAEQFF; CDR3 DNA: TGTGCCAGCAGTTTATGGGCTAGCGGGAGTGCTGAGCAGTTCTTC
D gene: TRBD2; clone size: few; V gene: TRBV29-1; J gene: TRBJ2-5; CDR3 protein: CSVKTSGRAETQYF; CDR3 DNA: TGCAGCGTCAAGACTAGCGGGAGGGCAGAGACCCAGTACTTC
D gene: -; clone size: -; V gene: TRBV27; J gene: TRBJ2-5; CDR3 protein: CASSAGAGKETQYF; CDR3 DNA: TGTGCCAGCAGTGCAGGGGCGGGAAAAGAGACCCAGTACTTC
D gene: -; clone size: -; V gene: TRBV6-6; J gene: TRBJ2-7; CDR3 protein: CASSLTTSRANGYEQYF; CDR3 DNA: TGTGCCAGCAGTTTAACTACTTCCCGGGCCAACGGCTACGAGCAGTACTTC
D gene: TRBD1; clone size: -; V gene: TRBV5-1; J gene: TRBJ2-1; CDR3 protein: CASSPLTGGRNEQFF; CDR3 DNA: TGCGCCAGCAGCCCACTGACAGGGGGCAGAAATGAGCAGTTCTTC
D gene: -; clone size: -; V gene: TRBV5-1; J gene: TRBJ2-3; CDR3 protein: CASSLVRYTDTQYF; CDR3 DNA: TGCGCCAGCAGCTTGGTCCGATACACAGATACGCAGTATTTT
D gene: -; clone size: few; V gene: TRBV6-5; J gene: TRBJ2-7; CDR3 protein: CASSYTGTATGEQYF; CDR3 DNA: TGTGCCAGCAGTTATACCGGGACGGCGACTGGCGAGCAGTACTTC
D gene: TRBD2; clone size: -; V gene: TRBV4-3; J gene: TRBJ2-7; CDR3 protein: CASSQESFLAGVNNEQYF; CDR3 DNA: TGCGCCAGCAGCCAAGAGAGTTTTCTAGCGGGAGTCAACAATGAGCAGTACTTC
D gene: TRBD2; clone size: -; V gene: TRBV20-1; J gene: TRBJ2-5; CDR3 protein: CSAQRLAGRGIKETQYF; CDR3 DNA: TGCAGTGCTCAACGACTAGCGGGACGGGGGATAAAAGAGACCCAGTACTTC
D gene: -; clone size: few; V gene: TRBV29-1; J gene: TRBJ2-1; CDR3 protein: CSVVGTTYQETQFF; CDR3 DNA: TGCAGCGTTGTCGGTACTACGTACCAAGAGACCCAGTTCTTC
D gene: -; clone size: many; V gene: TRBV12-3/TRBV12-4; J gene: TRBJ2-3; CDR3 protein: CASSFGGQGPTDTQYF; CDR3 DNA: TGTGCCAGCAGTTTCGGGGGACAAGGCCCCACAGATACGCAGTATTTT
D gene: TRBD1; clone size: few; V gene: TRBV5-1; J gene: TRBJ1-4; CDR3 protein: CASSLQGNLGEKLFF; CDR3 DNA: TGCGCCAGCAGCTTACAGGGGAATCTTGGTGAAAAACTGTTTTTT
D gene: TRBD2; clone size: many; V gene: TRBV7-2; J gene: TRBJ2-7; CDR3 protein: CASSLGVSGRASEQYF; CDR3 DNA: TGTGCCAGCAGCTTGGGGGTTAGCGGGAGGGCTAGCGAGCAGTACTTC
D gene: TRBD1; clone size: few; V gene: TRBV7-2; J gene: TRBJ2-7; CDR3 protein: CASSPRQGGHEQYF; CDR3 DNA: TGTGCCAGCAGCCCCCGACAGGGTGGGCACGAGCAGTACTTC
D gene: -; clone size: -; V gene: TRBV29-1; J gene: TRBJ1-2; CDR3 protein: CSVAGSNYGYTF; CDR3 DNA: TGCAGCGTGGCAGGGTCTAACTATGGCTACACCTTC
D gene: -; clone size: -; V gene: TRBV20-1; J gene: TRBJ2-5; CDR3 protein: CSAFSGGHNEQYF; CDR3 DNA: TGCAGTGCTTTTAGCGGAGGCCACAATGAGCAGTACTTC
D gene: -; clone size: -; V gene: TRBV4-2; J gene: TRBJ2-3; CDR3 protein: CASSQDWNTDTQYF; CDR3 DNA: TGTGCCAGCAGCCAGGATTGGAACACAGATACGCAGTATTTT
D gene: -; clone size: -; V gene: TRBV20-1; J gene: TRBJ2-7; CDR3 protein: CSARVGGRWVNEQYF; CDR3 DNA: TGCAGTGCTAGAGTGGGTGGGAGGTGGGTTAATGAGCAGTACTTC
D gene: -; clone size: -; V gene: TRBV6-1; J gene: TRBJ1-1; CDR3 protein: CASSLSTGSTEAFF; CDR3 DNA: TGTGCCAGCAGCCTTTCCACGGGGAGCACTGAAGCTTTCTTT
D gene: -; clone size: once; V gene: TRBV18; J gene: TRBJ2-1; CDR3 protein: CASSQSGEYNEQFF; CDR3 DNA: TGTGCCAGCTCACAATCGGGGGAATACAATGAGCAGTTCTTC
D gene: TRBD2; clone size: few; V gene: TRBV12-3/TRBV12-4; J gene: TRBJ2-1; CDR3 protein: CASSLGWDRGLAGASYNEQFF; CDR3 DNA: TGTGCCAGCAGTTTAGGGTGGGACAGGGGACTAGCGGGAGCATCGTACAATGAGCAGTTCTTC
D gene: -; clone size: -; V gene: TRBV2; J gene: TRBJ2-2; CDR3 protein: CASSDLRGAYTGELFF; CDR3 DNA: TGTGCCAGCAGTGACCTTCGGGGGGCCTACACCGGGGAGCTGTTTTTT
D gene: TRBD1; clone size: -; V gene: TRBV7-8; J gene: TRBJ1-2; CDR3 protein: CASSLDYGTGDYGYTF; CDR3 DNA: TGTGCCAGCAGCTTAGATTATGGGACAGGGGACTATGGCTACACCTTC
D gene: -; clone size: -; V gene: TRBV20-1; J gene: TRBJ2-1; CDR3 protein: CSARAGGNSYNEQFF; CDR3 DNA: TGCAGTGCTAGAGCGGGGGGCAACTCCTACAATGAGCAGTTCTTC
D gene: -; clone size: many; V gene: TRBV5-1; J gene: TRBJ2-1; CDR3 protein: CASRISVSEQFF; CDR3 DNA: TGCGCCAGCAGGATTAGCGTGAGTGAGCAGTTCTTC
D gene: TRBD1; clone size: many; V gene: TRBV7-2; J gene: TRBJ2-7; CDR3 protein: CASSWGTDPNEQYF; CDR3 DNA: TGTGCCAGCAGCTGGGGGACAGATCCTAACGAGCAGTACTTC
D gene: -; clone size: -; V gene: TRBV9; J gene: TRBJ2-3; CDR3 protein: CASSVGEGSPGDTQYF; CDR3 DNA: TGTGCCAGCAGCGTAGGAGAAGGTAGCCCGGGTGATACGCAGTATTTT
D gene: -; clone size: many; V gene: TRBV20-1; J gene: TRBJ2-5; CDR3 protein: CSANQETVETQYF; CDR3 DNA: TGCAGTGCTAATCAAGAGACGGTGGAGACCCAGTACTTC
D gene: -; clone size: -; V gene: TRBV6-5; J gene: TRBJ1-1; CDR3 protein: CASSPTRDTEAFF; CDR3 DNA: TGTGCCAGCAGTCCTACCAGGGACACTGAAGCTTTCTTT
D gene: TRBD1; clone size: few; V gene: TRBV20-1; J gene: TRBJ2-5; CDR3 protein: CSARGQPQETQYF; CDR3 DNA: TGCAGTGCTAGGGGACAGCCACAAGAGACCCAGTACTTC
D gene: TRBD2; clone size: -; V gene: TRBV12-3/TRBV12-4; J gene: TRBJ2-1; CDR3 protein: CASRGLAFDEQFF; CDR3 DNA: TGTGCCAGCAGGGGACTAGCCTTCGATGAGCAGTTCTTC
D gene: TRBD1; clone size: -; V gene: TRBV6-5; J gene: TRBJ2-7; CDR3 protein: CASREGQATLYEQYF; CDR3 DNA: TGTGCCAGCAGGGAGGGACAGGCGACCCTCTACGAGCAGTACTTC
D gene: -; clone size: -; V gene: TRBV18; J gene: TRBJ2-1; CDR3 protein: CASSPALIPYNEQFF; CDR3 DNA: TGTGCCAGCTCACCGGCTCTAATTCCCTACAATGAGCAGTTCTTC
D gene: -; clone size: few; V gene: TRBV25-1; J gene: TRBJ2-3; CDR3 protein: CASIATGYSDTQYF; CDR3 DNA: TGTGCCAGCATAGCGACAGGATATTCTGATACGCAGTATTTT
D gene: TRBD2; clone size: many; V gene: TRBV7-2; J gene: TRBJ2-4; CDR3 protein: CASSLLAGDKNIQYF; CDR3 DNA: TGTGCCAGCAGCTTATTAGCGGGCGACAAAAACATTCAGTACTTC
D gene: -; clone size: -; V gene: TRBV25-1; J gene: TRBJ2-5; CDR3 protein: CASSEWGRETQYF; CDR3 DNA: TGTGCCAGCAGTGAATGGGGTAGGGAGACCCAGTACTTC
D gene: -; clone size: -; V gene: TRBV11-2; J gene: TRBJ2-5; CDR3 protein: CASNTAGLDQETQYF; CDR3 DNA: TGTGCCAGCAACACCGCGGGTCTCGACCAAGAGACCCAGTACTTC
D gene: TRBD1; clone size: few; V gene: TRBV4-3; J gene: TRBJ2-5; CDR3 protein: CASSQDRGQGGETQYF; CDR3 DNA: TGCGCCAGCAGCCAAGATCGGGGACAGGGAGGGGAGACCCAGTACTTC
D gene: -; clone size: few; V gene: TRBV9; J gene: TRBJ1-5; CDR3 protein: CASSATGDSNQPQHF; CDR3 DNA: TGTGCCAGCAGCGCGACAGGTGATAGCAATCAGCCCCAGCATTTT